These 8 T cell receptor beta chains originate from one sample sequenced in a study of CD8+ T cells in alopecia areata. Extraction of RNA preceded its reverse transcription into cDNA, which served as the sequencing template. Sequencing was performed with immunoSEQ multiplex PCR; in TCRdb, only in-frame clones are kept and a portion is missing. The table lists 200,000 to 250,000 clones, 50% to 60% of them singletons, with over 0.4% in the top ten. This sample comprised CD4+ T cells sorted from blood, obtained at week 0. The receptor source for this set is a human donor with alopecia areata.

V usage is TRBV6-5 and J usage is TRBJ1-5, with D possibly being TRBD1 (5 bases). Trimming left V 6 bases short and J 4 bases short, with 13 bases between. This CDR3 spans 14 amino acids. CDR1 and CDR2 (germline): MNHEY, SVGAGI. The CDR3 region has the DNA TGTGCCAGCAGGCCCGGGACCCTTAATCAGCCCCAGCATTTT. It codes for CASRPGTLNQPQHF.

V gene TRBV27 combines with J gene TRBJ2-5, with 8 bases aligning to TRBD1. CDR1 and CDR2 from the germline V gene are MNHEY and SMNVEV (reference sequence). Trimming at V came to 5 bases and at J to 2 bases, leaving 10 bases not matched to a gene. This CDR3 has 16 residues. CDR3 sequence reads: CASSRAQGASQETQYF. In DNA form, the CDR3 reads TGTGCCAGCAGTCGAGCCCAGGGGGCGAGTCAAGAGACCCAGTACTTC.

This clone occurred a few times. The rearrangement uses TRBV6-6 and TRBJ1-5; TRBD1 might be the D (6 bases). Germline lookup yields CDR1 MNHNY and CDR2 SVGAGI (reference sequence). The germline V and J ends were trimmed by 5 bases and 7 bases, with 12 bases remaining between them. CDR3 length equals 13 residues. The CDR3 loop is CASSDPGGQPQHF. The CDR3 DNA reads TGTGCCAGCAGTGACCCCGGGGGCCAGCCCCAGCATTTT.

This clone was seen just once. The CDR3 nucleotides are TGTGCCAGCAACGGGGAGACCCAGTACTTC. This translates into CASNGETQYF. This rearrangement joins TRBV2 to TRBJ2-5; no reliable D call. Germline V gives CDR1 SNHLY, CDR2 FYNNEI. The CDR3 is 10 residues long. Trimming pared 7 bases from V and 5 bases from J, leaving 5 bases between.

Only a few counts were recorded for this clone. The rearrangement uses TRBV29-1 and TRBJ2-1; a weak D match, TRBD1 (5 bases). Per germline, CDR1 SQVTM and CDR2 ANQGSEA. Trimming removed 7 bases at V and 0 bases at J, with 10 bases between. The CDR3 has 13 residues. This chain's CDR3 is CSARDPSYNEQFF. The CDR3 DNA follows: TGCAGCGCCAGGGATCCCTCCTACAATGAGCAGTTCTTC.

This clone was observed a single time. V usage is TRBV4-1 and J usage is TRBJ2-1; the match to TRBD1 covers 11 bases. The germline gives CDR1 MGHRA, CDR2 YSYEKL. CDR3 size: 15 residues. V lost 4 bases to trimming and J lost 8 bases; unmatched junction nucleotides: 7. The CDR3 sequence is CASSPHGQGADEQFF. CDR3 sequence (DNA): TGCGCCAGCAGCCCCCATGGACAGGGGGCGGATGAGCAGTTCTTC.

This clone was seen only a few times. The chain uses TRBV29-1 and TRBJ1-1; D is ambiguous. With 3 bases removed from V and 1 base from J, the gap between germline ends came to 9 bases. Germline loops: CDR1 SQVTM, CDR2 ANQGSEA. The CDR3 totals 13 residues. CDR3 nucleotides: TGCAGCGTTGATAATCCGGAGAACACTGAAGCTTTCTTT. Amino acids: CSVDNPENTEAFF. The full variable domain, in which reference TRBV29-1 and TRBJ1-1 provide the parts outside the CDR3, is SAVISQKPSRDICQRGTSLTIQCQVDSQVTMMFWYRQQPGQSLTLIATANQGSEATYESGFVIDKFPISRPNLTFSTLTVSNMSPEDSSIYLCSVDNPENTEAFFGQGTRLTVV.

The V and J genes are TRBV10-3 and TRBJ1-4; D gene unclear. Germline assignment: CDR1 ENHRY and CDR2 SYGVKD. V was shortened by 5 bases and J by 11 bases, with 6 bases between the two germline ends. The CDR3 is 10 residues long. CDR3 region: CAISPVKLFF. CDR3 bases: TGTGCCATCAGTCCCGTCAAACTGTTTTTT.